The 21 T cell receptor beta chains below all came from one sample that was sequenced in a study of beta chain features in type 1 diabetes. The study reverse transcribed the entire isolated RNA, so it sequenced expressed TCRB transcripts. Assay: immunoSEQ multiplex PCR; the TCRdb copy retains only in-frame clones and omits some. The table shows more than 300,000 clones, with 9.3% occurring only once. Their antigens remain unidentified. Findings and limits, study-wide: When Type 1 diabetes patients were examined, their TCRB CDR3s proved moderately but significantly shorter in all four CD4+ subsets.

Source material: central memory CD4+ T cells from blood. All receptors derive from a man aged 30 to 39 with type 1 diabetes.

Here the CDR3 reads CASSFGGRISDTQYF. As DNA, the CDR3 is TGTGCCAGCAGCTTCGGGGGGCGCATATCAGATACGCAGTATTTT. The gene calls are TRBV11-3 and TRBJ2-3; D might be TRBD2 (7 bases). Trimming stripped 3 bases from V and 4 bases from J, with 14 bases between. Germline CDR1 SGHNT, CDR2 YENEEA. The CDR3 is 15 residues long.

V and J are TRBV5-1 and TRBJ2-6, with D perhaps TRBD1 (6 bases). The CDR3 loop spans 15 amino acids. CDR1 and CDR2 from the germline V gene are SGHRS and YFSETQ. V shed 4 bases and J shed 0 bases, with 8 bases lying between them. The CDR3 reads CASSADSSGANVLTF. CDR3 coding DNA: TGCGCCAGCAGCGCGGACAGCTCTGGGGCCAACGTCCTGACTTTC.

The rearrangement uses TRBV7-2 and TRBJ1-4; TRBD1 matches at 8 bases. Germline CDR1 SGHTA, CDR2 FQGNSA. The CDR3 is 15 residues long. The ends lost 5 bases at V and 8 bases at J; junction bases unmatched: 10. The CDR3 region is CASSTRTGNPEKLFF. CDR3 coding DNA: TGTGCCAGCAGCACACGGACAGGGAACCCCGAAAAACTGTTTTTT.

This clone was found a few times. V and J are TRBV5-1 and TRBJ2-7; the match to TRBD1 covers 9 bases. CDR3 length: 14 amino acids. With V trimmed by 4 bases and J by 5 bases, 7 bases remained unmatched. Germline V CDR1 and CDR2: SGHRS, YFSETQ. CDR3 amino acids: CASSLTGGIDEQYF. In nucleotides, the CDR3 is TGCGCCAGCAGCCTTACAGGGGGCATCGACGAGCAGTACTTC.

For this clone: A much larger clone lies one base from this, so it may be a read error. The chain joins TRBV7-9 to TRBJ2-3; 7 bases match TRBD2. The germline CDR1 and CDR2 sequences are SEHNR and FQNEAQ (reference sequence). Germline trimming cut 4 bases from V and 0 bases from J; bases unmatched to any gene: 7. This CDR3 comprises 16 residues. The CDR3 region is CASSCGTGGSTDTQYF. The CDR3 DNA reads TGTGCCAGCAGCTGCGGGACGGGGGGAAGCACAGATACGCAGTATTTT.

This clone was seen a handful of times. The chain recombines TRBV7-7 with TRBJ2-5; tentatively, D is TRBD1 or TRBD2 (6 bases each). V gave up 1 base and J gave up 4 bases, with 13 bases separating them. Germline V gene lookup returns CDR1 SSHAT and CDR2 FNYEAQ (reference sequence). The CDR3 contains 15 residues. The CDR3 bases are TGTGCCAGCAGCTTAGGTATAGGGGGGAGAGAGACCCAGTACTTC. It translates to CASSLGIGGRETQYF.

The chain uses TRBV30 and TRBJ2-5; TRBD1 might be the D (6 bases). This CDR3 has 12 residues. The germline V and J ends were trimmed by 8 bases and 2 bases, with 12 bases remaining between them. CDR1 is GTSNPN, CDR2 SVGIG, per germline (reference sequence). CDR3 loop: CARGQSQETQYF. DNA of the CDR3: TGTGCCCGCGGACAGTCGCAAGAGACCCAGTACTTC.

The rearrangement links TRBV11-2 to TRBJ2-7, with D hard to call. CDR3 length: 12 amino acids. V dropped 5 bases and J dropped 7 bases, with 12 bases sitting between them. Germline CDR1 SGHAT, CDR2 FQNNGV. The CDR3, as DNA: TGTGCCAGCAGCCACGAGGAAAGTGAGCAGTACTTC. As protein: CASSHEESEQYF. The full variable domain, completed using reference TRBV11-2 and TRBJ2-7, is EAGVAQSPRYKIIEKRQSVAFWCNPISGHATLYWYQQILGQGPKLLIQFQNNGVVDDSQLPKDRFSAERLKGVDSTLKIQPAKLEDSAVYLCASSHEESEQYFGPGTRLTVT.

This chain joins TRBV6-5 and TRBJ2-5, with TRBD2 matching 8 bases. The CDR3 runs to 16 residues. CDR1 MNHEY and CDR2 SVGAGI come from the germline V gene. V was pared by 2 bases and J by 5 bases, with 10 bases of the junction left unmatched. This CDR3 is CASSYPSGGGSETQYF. CDR3 DNA sequence: TGTGCCAGCAGTTACCCATCCGGGGGGGGCTCGGAGACCCAGTACTTC.

The chain carries TRBV4-1 and TRBJ1-1, with D possibly matching TRBD1 (5 bases). The V end lost 0 bases, the J end lost 0 bases, and 14 bases lay between the germline ends. There are 17 residues in the CDR3. The germline V gene encodes CDR1 MGHRA and CDR2 YSYEKL. The CDR3 here is CASSQDFGALMNTEAFF. The CDR3 coding sequence is TGCGCCAGCAGCCAAGATTTCGGGGCTCTGATGAACACTGAAGCTTTCTTT.

This clone has at least ten counts. The V call is TRBV23-1, the J call TRBJ2-1; no reliable D call. TRBV23-1 is designated an ORF whose function remains uncertain. The CDR3 consists of 15 residues. V was cut by 3 bases and J by 0 bases, with 9 bases left in between. The CDR3, as DNA: TGCGCCAGCAGTCATCTAGAGAGCTCCTACAATGAGCAGTTCTTC. It yields the protein CASSHLESSYNEQFF.

This clone has just a few counts. The same CDR3 can be traced to other DNA sequences in this sample. The chain couples TRBV5-6 to TRBJ2-1, with 9 nucleotides matching TRBD1. The CDR3 totals 14 residues. Per germline, CDR1 SGHDT and CDR2 YYEEEE. V shed 3 bases, J shed 4 bases, and the junction held 2 bases outside the gene matches. Written as DNA, the CDR3 is TGTGCCAGCAGCTCGGGGACAGGGTACAATGAGCAGTTCTTC. This encodes CASSSGTGYNEQFF. The entire variable domain, with the rest obtained from reference TRBV5-6 and TRBJ2-1, is as follows: DAGVTQSPTHLIKTRGQQVTLRCSPKSGHDTVSWYQQALGQGPQFIFQYYEEEERQRGNFPDRFSGHQFPNYSSELNVNALLLGDSALYLCASSSGTGYNEQFFGPGTRLTVL.

The chain is built from TRBV7-2 and TRBJ2-1, with a weak D call TRBD2 (6 bases). Germline CDR1 reads SGHTA; CDR2 reads FQGNSA. Trimming took off 5 bases at V and 8 bases at J, with 16 bases between the two ends. CDR3 size: 14 residues. As DNA, the CDR3 is TGTGCCAGCAGCCGTGGCGGGGCTAGCTATGAGCAGTTCTTC. Translated: CASSRGGASYEQFF.

In its sample, this clone was seen a few times. This rearrangement joins TRBV19 to TRBJ1-1; D unclear. There are 13 residues in the CDR3. V was trimmed by 7 bases and J by 3 bases, leaving 12 bases between them. CDR1 and CDR2 from the germline V gene are LNHDA and SQIVND (reference sequence). The CDR3 region is CASKYREDTEAFF. The CDR3 coding sequence is TGTGCCAGTAAATATAGGGAAGACACTGAAGCTTTCTTT. Full variable domain (remainder filled in from reference TRBV19 and TRBJ1-1): DGGITQSPKYLFRKEGQNVTLSCEQNLNHDAMYWYRQDPGQGLRLIYYSQIVNDFQKGDIAEGYSVSREKKESFPLTVTSAQKNPTAFYLCASKYREDTEAFFGQGTRLTVV.

V is TRBV18 and J is TRBJ2-3, with 9 bases aligning to TRBD1. In germline, CDR1 is KGHSH, CDR2 LQKENI. Trimming cost V 3 bases and J 0 bases; bases outside gene matches: 4. CDR3 length: 16 residues. CDR3 sequence: CASSPSQGASTDTQYF. The CDR3 DNA follows: TGTGCCAGCTCACCGTCACAGGGGGCTAGCACAGATACGCAGTATTTT.

This chain connects TRBV5-1 to TRBJ2-3, with D unclear. Deletions cut 5 bases from V and 2 bases from J, with 6 bases between. This CDR3 has 12 residues. Looked up from germline, CDR1 is SGHRS and CDR2 is YFSETQ. The CDR3 sequence is CASRTNTDTQYF. CDR3 bases: TGCGCCAGCAGAACTAACACAGATACGCAGTATTTT.

This clone occurred a few times. The chain links TRBV7-9 to TRBJ2-3; TRBD2 aligns across 9 bases. This CDR3 region has 17 residues. V lost 2 bases and J lost 5; bases outside the gene matches: 11. CDR1 and CDR2 from the germline V gene are SEHNR and FQNEAQ (reference sequence). CDR3 residues: CASSLSVAGDLGDTQYF. In DNA, the CDR3 is TGTGCCAGCAGCTTATCGGTAGCGGGGGATTTAGGAGATACGCAGTATTTT.

This rearrangement joins TRBV5-1 to TRBJ2-5; 16 nucleotides line up with TRBD2. The V segment lost 2 bases and the J segment 6 bases; nucleotides outside the gene matches: 13. This CDR3 region has 19 residues. Germline CDR1 SGHRS, CDR2 YFSETQ. The CDR3, as DNA: TGCGCCAGCAGCTTACCACCGGGACTAGCGGGGGGGCTTACGAAGACCCAGTACTTC. It specifies CASSLPPGLAGGLTKTQYF.

This clone was seen a few times. The rearrangement links TRBV7-9 to TRBJ1-3, with D possibly matching TRBD1 (6 bases). This CDR3 is built from 17 residues. The ends were cut back, 5 bases at V and 4 bases at J, with 21 bases in the middle. Germline CDR1 reads SEHNR; CDR2 reads FQNEAQ (reference sequence). CDR3 region: CASSPRRQDLEGNTIYF. The DNA of the CDR3 is TGTGCCAGCAGCCCCAGAAGACAGGACCTGGAAGGAAACACCATATATTTT.

This clone was seen more than once but under ten times. The chain employs TRBV5-1 and TRBJ1-2; 7 bases are shared with TRBD1. The CDR3 covers 16 residues. Germline V gives CDR1 SGHRS, CDR2 YFSETQ. The V gene end was trimmed by 7 bases and the J gene end by 6 bases; junction bases not matched to a gene: 18. The CDR3 DNA is TGCGCCAGCGGTAGCGAGACAGGGATCCTATTAAATGGCTACACCTTC. Encoded protein: CASGSETGILLNGYTF.

This chain connects TRBV15 to TRBJ2-7; TRBD1 might be the D (5 bases). The CDR3 runs 13 residues. The germline V and J ends were trimmed by 6 bases and 6 bases, with 15 bases remaining between them. Germline CDR1 and CDR2: LNHNV and YYDKDF (reference sequence). CDR3 residues: CATSRGRDSEQYF. DNA for the CDR3: TGTGCCACCAGTAGGGGCAGGGATAGCGAGCAGTACTTC.